One sample yielded the 26 T cell receptor beta chains listed below, sequenced in a study of technical replicates of blood from a handful of donors. The method was immunoSEQ multiplex PCR; TCRdb's version includes in-frame clones alone and lacks a portion of them. The sample lists 65,000 to 80,000 clones; roughly 96% were seen once. The sequenced material came from T cells isolated from PBMCs. The receptors come from a human donor in good health.

V and J are TRBV4-1 and TRBJ1-5; weak D call: TRBD1 (6 bases). Germline CDR1 and CDR2: MGHRA and YSYEKL. This CDR3 has 15 amino acids. The germline V and J ends were trimmed by 1 base and 0 bases, with 7 bases remaining between them. The CDR3 coding sequence is TGCGCCAGCAGCCAAGGGGGGCCTAGCAATCAGCCCCAGCATTTT. Its translation: CASSQGGPSNQPQHF.

V is TRBV2 and J is TRBJ2-1, with TRBD2 matching 8 bases. This CDR3 comprises 16 residues. The V segment lost 8 bases and the J segment 3 bases; nucleotides outside the gene matches: 12. The germline V gene has CDR1 SNHLY and CDR2 FYNNEI. The CDR3 spells CASGALDSGVYNEQFF. CDR3 DNA sequence: TGTGCCAGCGGCGCATTAGATAGCGGGGTCTACAATGAGCAGTTCTTC.

This chain links TRBV14 with TRBJ2-1, with 15 bases matching TRBD2. Germline CDR1 is SGHDN and CDR2 is FVKESK. This CDR3 region has 17 residues. J lost 4 bases, V lost 5 bases, and 6 bases had no gene match. Written as DNA, the CDR3 is TGTGCCAGCAGCGGACTAGCGGGAGGGCCGGGGTACAATGAGCAGTTCTTC. It codes for CASSGLAGGPGYNEQFF.

This sequence joins TRBV5-8 and TRBJ2-7; D ambiguous. Germline CDR1 and CDR2: SGHTS and YDEGEE. Between the trimmed V and J ends, which lost 5 bases and 6 bases, there was a span of 21 bases. The length of the CDR3 is 15 residues. CDR3 loop: CASREHSLTGREQYF. CDR3 in DNA: TGTGCCAGCAGAGAACACTCCCTCACTGGGCGCGAGCAGTACTTC.

The genes are TRBV19 and TRBJ2-7; TRBD1 matches 8 bases. Trimming took 4 bases from V and 3 from J; bases not matched to a gene: 2. Germline V gives CDR1 LNHDA, CDR2 SQIVND (reference sequence). The CDR3 length is 13 residues. The CDR3 is CASSRQGLYEQYF. CDR3 bases: TGTGCCAGTAGTAGACAGGGGCTCTACGAGCAGTACTTC.

The CDR3 DNA reads as TGTGCCAGCTCACCCAGCGGCGGGAGAGCCTACGAGCAGTACTTC. The encoded protein is CASSPSGGRAYEQYF. V is TRBV18 and J is TRBJ2-7; TRBD2 matches 7 bases. In germline, CDR1 is KGHSH, CDR2 LQKENI. V lost 3 bases to trimming and J lost 2 bases; unmatched junction nucleotides: 7. This CDR3 has 15 amino acids.

This sequence joins TRBV27 and TRBJ2-1; 10 bases line up with TRBD2. The CDR3 contains 14 residues. Trimming removed 7 bases from V and 8 bases from J; junction bases left unmatched: 8. Germline V gives CDR1 MNHEY, CDR2 SMNVEV (reference sequence). The CDR3 DNA follows: TGTGCCAGCAATCTAGCGGGAGAGATGTATGAGCAGTTCTTC. Translated: CASNLAGEMYEQFF.

V gene TRBV4-1 combines with J gene TRBJ1-2; D is ambiguous. The ends were cut back, 4 bases at V and 12 bases at J, with 18 bases in the middle. Germline V gene lookup returns CDR1 MGHRA and CDR2 YSYEKL. The CDR3 consists of 13 residues. The CDR3 loop is CASSPTMADIDTF. As DNA, the CDR3 is TGCGCCAGCAGCCCCACCATGGCCGACATCGACACCTTC.

The chain has TRBV7-9 and TRBJ1-3; 8 positions agree with TRBD1. The CDR3 loop spans 18 amino acids. The ends lost 7 bases at V and 0 bases at J; junction bases unmatched: 14. The germline gives CDR1 SEHNR, CDR2 FQNEAQ (reference sequence). Here the CDR3 reads CASTIRGTGPASGNTIYF. CDR3 coding DNA: TGTGCCAGCACCATTAGAGGGACAGGCCCTGCCTCTGGAAACACCATATATTTT.

V is TRBV28 and J is TRBJ2-7; 12 nucleotides match TRBD2. The CDR3 is 18 residues long. Losses at the gene ends were 6 bases for V and 6 bases for J; bases not matched to a gene: 18. Germline V gene sequence: CDR1 MDHEN, CDR2 SYDVKM. The CDR3 DNA reads as TGTGCCAGCAGCCACCTAGCGGGAGGGCCTGTGCGACCTACCGAGCAGTACTTC. Translating it yields CASSHLAGGPVRPTEQYF.

The V and J genes are TRBV18 and TRBJ1-4, with 9 bases lining up with TRBD1. Trimming removed 4 bases from V and 5 bases from J; junction bases left unmatched: 2. Per the germline V gene, CDR1 is KGHSH and CDR2 is LQKENI. The CDR3 sequence is 14 residues long. The CDR3 nucleotides are TGTGCCAGCTCACTAGGACAGGGGAATGAAAAACTGTTTTTT. It translates to CASSLGQGNEKLFF.

The J gene is TRBJ1-2, the V gene TRBV30; 11 bases map to TRBD1. CDR1 is GTSNPN and CDR2 is SVGIG in the germline V gene (reference sequence). Trimming removed 4 bases from V and 2 bases from J; junction bases left unmatched: 9. The CDR3 spans 16 residues. This CDR3 is CAWTGTGGMGNYGYTF. In nucleotides, the CDR3 is TGTGCCTGGACCGGGACAGGGGGTATGGGGAACTATGGCTACACCTTC. The entire variable domain, with the rest obtained from reference TRBV30 and TRBJ1-2, is as follows: SQTIHQWPATLVQPVGSPLSLECTVEGTSNPNLYWYRQAAGRGLQLLFYSVGIGQISSEVPQNLSASRPQDRQFILSSKKLLLSDSGFYLCAWTGTGGMGNYGYTFGSGTRLTVV.

This clone was picked up one time. The V call is TRBV9, the J call TRBJ1-1, with D possibly matching TRBD1 (6 bases). V gave up 0 bases and J gave up 5 bases, with 14 bases separating them. CDR1 and CDR2 from the germline V gene are SGDLS and YYNGEE. This CDR3 comprises 15 residues. CDR3 in amino acids: CASSVGQDEGTEAFF. The CDR3 coding sequence is TGTGCCAGCAGCGTAGGACAGGACGAAGGAACTGAAGCTTTCTTT.

CDR3 amino acids: CSVRGLNEQFF. CDR3 DNA sequence: TGCAGTGTTCGGGGTCTGAATGAGCAGTTCTTC. V gene TRBV20-1 combines with J gene TRBJ2-1, with D perhaps TRBD2 (5 bases). Germline V gene data show CDR1 as DFQATT and CDR2 as SNEGSKA (reference sequence). The CDR3 has 11 residues. The V end was cut by 7 bases, the J end by 7 bases, with 11 bases between.

This chain links TRBV11-3 with TRBJ2-5; 9 nucleotides align to TRBD1. Unmatched junction bases numbered 4, after V lost 2 bases and J lost 6 bases. This CDR3 has 14 amino acids. CDR1 and CDR2 (germline): SGHNT, YENEEA. DNA for the CDR3: TGTGCCAGCAGCTTAATACAGGGGGCCAAGACCCAGTACTTC. Protein sequence: CASSLIQGAKTQYF.

The V gene is TRBV30, the J gene TRBJ2-2, with 9 bases fitting TRBD1. Germline V gene data show CDR1 as GTSNPN and CDR2 as SVGIG (reference sequence). The CDR3 is 14 amino acids. V lost 4 bases and J lost 7; bases outside the gene matches: 7. The CDR3 loop is CAWIADRGIGELFF. The DNA for the CDR3 is TGTGCCTGGATAGCGGACAGGGGAATCGGGGAGCTGTTTTTT.

This clone has only one observation. The rearrangement joins TRBV27 to TRBJ2-1, with TRBD1 matching over 9 bases. CDR1 and CDR2 (germline): MNHEY, SMNVEV (reference sequence). The V and J ends lost 6 bases and 6 bases, in that order; junction bases with no gene match: 6. The CDR3 loop spans 14 amino acids. CDR3 residues: CASSNNRGLNEQFF. The CDR3 DNA reads TGTGCCAGCAGCAACAACAGGGGGCTCAATGAGCAGTTCTTC.

The chain carries TRBV7-9 and TRBJ2-3, with 12 bases lining up with TRBD2. Trimming at V came to 5 bases and at J to 0 bases, leaving 3 bases not matched to a gene. Per the germline V gene, CDR1 is SEHNR and CDR2 is FQNEAQ (reference sequence). The CDR3 runs to 16 residues. The CDR3 DNA follows: TGTGCCAGCAGCGCGGGACTAGCGGGCAGCACAGATACGCAGTATTTT. This sequence encodes CASSAGLAGSTDTQYF.

The chain recombines TRBV6-5 with TRBJ1-2; unclear D gene. The CDR3 extends over 13 amino acids. Deletions cut 4 bases from V and 4 bases from J, with 10 bases between. Germline CDR1 is MNHEY and CDR2 is SVGAGI. CDR3 DNA: TGTGCCAGCAGTTTAAACTCCCTCTATGGCTACACCTTC. Its translation: CASSLNSLYGYTF.

The chain combines TRBV6-1 with TRBJ2-7, with 7 bases that match TRBD1. The germline gives CDR1 MNHNS, CDR2 SASEGT. V shed 2 bases and J 1 base; nucleotides not matched to a gene: 11. The CDR3 covers 17 residues. Here the CDR3 DNA reads TGTGCCAGCAGTGAACAACAGACAGGGCTAGGGTCCTACGAGCAGTACTTC. Its translation: CASSEQQTGLGSYEQYF.

The chain is built from TRBV18 and TRBJ2-3, with D uncertain. CDR1 and CDR2 (germline): KGHSH, LQKENI. CDR3 size: 16 residues. V lost 4 bases and J lost 2, with 16 bases in between. Written as DNA, the CDR3 is TGTGCCAGCTCACGAGAAAGAGCGATCGACACAGATACGCAGTATTTT. This encodes CASSRERAIDTDTQYF.

This sequence joins TRBV11-3 and TRBJ2-3; 7 bases are shared with TRBD2. V was clipped by 5 bases and J by 5 bases; unmatched bases: 7. In germline, CDR1 is SGHNT, CDR2 YENEEA. The CDR3 covers 14 residues. The CDR3 reads CASSPGRAGDTQYF. Here the CDR3 DNA reads TGTGCCAGCAGCCCGGGGAGGGCGGGAGATACGCAGTATTTT.

The genes are TRBV6-1 and TRBJ1-2; the D is unclear. This CDR3 is built from 11 residues. V lost 5 bases and J 7 bases, leaving 8 bases between the germline ends. Germline V gene data show CDR1 as MNHNS and CDR2 as SASEGT. In DNA, the CDR3 is TGTGCCAGCAGTTATGGGCGTGGCTACACCTTC. Translated, it gives CASSYGRGYTF.

CDR3 amino acids: CASSPRTVRGGDEQYF. The CDR3 DNA reads TGTGCCAGCAGTCCCCGGACGGTACGGGGGGGAGACGAGCAGTACTTC. The chain links TRBV28 to TRBJ2-7; 8 nucleotides agree with TRBD2. Germline CDR1 is MDHEN and CDR2 is SYDVKM. Trimming cost V 5 bases and J 5 bases; bases outside gene matches: 14. The CDR3 is made up of 16 amino acids.

This clone was seen a single time. V and J are TRBV27 and TRBJ2-1, with D possibly being TRBD1 (6 bases). The length of the CDR3 is 16 residues. Germline values: CDR1 MNHEY, CDR2 SMNVEV (reference sequence). V shed 3 bases and J shed 4 bases, with 16 bases lying between them. Here the CDR3 DNA reads TGTGCCAGCAGTTTTCTCCGGGACACTTTATACAATGAGCAGTTCTTC. Translation: CASSFLRDTLYNEQFF.

The chain carries TRBV27 and TRBJ1-1, with 7 nucleotides matching TRBD1. Losses at the gene ends were 3 bases for V and 4 bases for J; bases not matched to a gene: 8. CDR3 length: 15 residues. Germline CDR1 and CDR2: MNHEY and SMNVEV (reference sequence). CDR3 sequence (DNA): TGTGCCAGCAGTTTCCAACCAGGGGGGAGCACTGAAGCTTTCTTT. Protein sequence: CASSFQPGGSTEAFF.